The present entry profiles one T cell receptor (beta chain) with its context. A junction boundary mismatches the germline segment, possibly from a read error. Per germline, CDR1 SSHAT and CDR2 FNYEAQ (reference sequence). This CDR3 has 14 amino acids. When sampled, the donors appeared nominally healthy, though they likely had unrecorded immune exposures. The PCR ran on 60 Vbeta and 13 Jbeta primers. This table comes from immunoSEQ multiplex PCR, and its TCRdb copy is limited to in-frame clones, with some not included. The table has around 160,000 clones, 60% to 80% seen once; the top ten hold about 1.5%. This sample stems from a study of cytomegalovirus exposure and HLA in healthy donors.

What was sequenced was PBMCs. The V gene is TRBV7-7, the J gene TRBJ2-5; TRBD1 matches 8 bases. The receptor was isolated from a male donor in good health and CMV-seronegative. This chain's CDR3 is CASSSGTGRETQYF. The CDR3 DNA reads TGTGCTAGCAGCTCCGGGACAGGAAGGGAGACCCAGTACTTC.